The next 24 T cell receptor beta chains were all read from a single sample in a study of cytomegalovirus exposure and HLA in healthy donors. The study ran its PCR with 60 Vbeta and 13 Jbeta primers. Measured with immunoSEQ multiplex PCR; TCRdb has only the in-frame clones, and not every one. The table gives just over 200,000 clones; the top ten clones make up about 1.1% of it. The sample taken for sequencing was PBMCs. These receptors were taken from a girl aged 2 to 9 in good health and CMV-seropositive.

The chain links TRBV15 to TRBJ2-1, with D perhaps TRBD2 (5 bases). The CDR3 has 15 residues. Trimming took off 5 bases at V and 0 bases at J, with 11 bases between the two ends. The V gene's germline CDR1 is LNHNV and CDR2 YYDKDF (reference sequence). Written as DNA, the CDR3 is TGTGCCACCAGCCAAACGGACTTCTCCTACAATGAGCAGTTCTTC. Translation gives CATSQTDFSYNEQFF.

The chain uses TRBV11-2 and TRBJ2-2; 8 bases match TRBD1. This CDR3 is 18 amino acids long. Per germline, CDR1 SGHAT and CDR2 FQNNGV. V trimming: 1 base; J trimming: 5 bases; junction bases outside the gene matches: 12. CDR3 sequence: CASSLGGVQGAVTGELFF. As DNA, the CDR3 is TGTGCCAGCAGCTTAGGGGGGGTGCAGGGGGCTGTAACCGGGGAGCTGTTTTTT.

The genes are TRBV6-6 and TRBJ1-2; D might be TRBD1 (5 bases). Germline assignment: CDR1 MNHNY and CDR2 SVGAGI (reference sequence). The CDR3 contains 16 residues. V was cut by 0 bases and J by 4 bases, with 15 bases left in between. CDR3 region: CASSYSRQGTRYGYTF. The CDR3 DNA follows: TGTGCCAGCAGTTACTCGCGGCAGGGAACCCGCTATGGCTACACCTTC.

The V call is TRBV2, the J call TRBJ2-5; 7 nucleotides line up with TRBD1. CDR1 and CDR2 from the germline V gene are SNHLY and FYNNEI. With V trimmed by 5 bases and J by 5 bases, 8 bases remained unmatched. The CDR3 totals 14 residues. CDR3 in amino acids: CASSPRQGGETQYF. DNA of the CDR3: TGTGCCAGCAGTCCGCGACAGGGCGGGGAGACCCAGTACTTC.

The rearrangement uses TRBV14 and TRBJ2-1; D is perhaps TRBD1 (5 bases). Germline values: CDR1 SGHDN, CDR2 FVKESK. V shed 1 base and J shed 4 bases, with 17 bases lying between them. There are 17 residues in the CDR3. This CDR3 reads CASSQVQEKPPYNEQFF. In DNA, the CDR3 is TGTGCCAGCAGCCAAGTACAGGAAAAACCCCCATACAATGAGCAGTTCTTC.

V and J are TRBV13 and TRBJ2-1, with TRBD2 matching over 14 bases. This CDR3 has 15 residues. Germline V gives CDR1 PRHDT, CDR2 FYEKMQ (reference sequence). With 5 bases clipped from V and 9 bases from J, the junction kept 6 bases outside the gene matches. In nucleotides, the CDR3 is TGTGCCAGCAGCGGGGGACTAGCGGGAGTTGGTGAGCAGTTCTTC. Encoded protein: CASSGGLAGVGEQFF.

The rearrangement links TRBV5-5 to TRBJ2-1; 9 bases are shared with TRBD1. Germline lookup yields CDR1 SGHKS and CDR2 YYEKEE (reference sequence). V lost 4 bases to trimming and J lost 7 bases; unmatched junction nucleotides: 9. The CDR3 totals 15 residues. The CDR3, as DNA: TGTGCCAGCAGCCCAGCCTTCGACAGGGGGAATGAGCAGTTCTTC. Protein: CASSPAFDRGNEQFF.

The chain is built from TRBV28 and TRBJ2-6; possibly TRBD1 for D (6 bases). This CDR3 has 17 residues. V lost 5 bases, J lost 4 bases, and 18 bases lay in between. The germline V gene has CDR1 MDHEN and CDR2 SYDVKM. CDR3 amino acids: CASSGDLGGVGANVLTF. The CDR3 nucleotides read TGTGCCAGCAGTGGGGATCTAGGGGGAGTCGGGGCCAACGTCCTGACTTTC.

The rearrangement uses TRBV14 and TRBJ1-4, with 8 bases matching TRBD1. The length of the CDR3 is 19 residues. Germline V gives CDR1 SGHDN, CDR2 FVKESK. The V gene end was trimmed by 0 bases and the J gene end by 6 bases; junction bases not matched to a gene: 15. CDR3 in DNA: TGTGCCAGCAGCCAAGAGGGGACAGGACTCCTCCCTTGGGATGAAAAACTGTTTTTT. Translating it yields CASSQEGTGLLPWDEKLFF.

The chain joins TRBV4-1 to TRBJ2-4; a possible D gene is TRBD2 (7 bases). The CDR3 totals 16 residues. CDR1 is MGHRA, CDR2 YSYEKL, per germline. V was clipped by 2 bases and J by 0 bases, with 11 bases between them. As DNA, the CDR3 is TGCGCCAGCAGCCAACGGGGGGCGCAAGCCAAAAACATTCAGTACTTC. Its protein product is CASSQRGAQAKNIQYF.

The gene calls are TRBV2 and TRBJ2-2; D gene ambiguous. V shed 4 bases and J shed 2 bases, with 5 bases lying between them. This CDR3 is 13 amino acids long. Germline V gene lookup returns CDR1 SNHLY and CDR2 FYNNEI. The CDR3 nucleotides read TGTGCCAGCAGTGGTCTTAACACCGGGGAGCTGTTTTTT. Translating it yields CASSGLNTGELFF.

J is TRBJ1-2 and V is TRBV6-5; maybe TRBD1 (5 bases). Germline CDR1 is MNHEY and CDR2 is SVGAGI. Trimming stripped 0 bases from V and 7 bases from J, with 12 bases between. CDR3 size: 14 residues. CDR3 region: CASSYSNSGPGYTF. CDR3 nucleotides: TGTGCCAGCAGTTACTCGAACTCAGGGCCTGGCTACACCTTC.

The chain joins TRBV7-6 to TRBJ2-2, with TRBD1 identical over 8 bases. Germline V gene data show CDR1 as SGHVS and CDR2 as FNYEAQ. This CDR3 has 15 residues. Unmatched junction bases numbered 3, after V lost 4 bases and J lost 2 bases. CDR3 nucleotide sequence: TGTGCCAGCAGCTCGGGACAGGTCAACACCGGGGAGCTGTTTTTT. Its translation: CASSSGQVNTGELFF.

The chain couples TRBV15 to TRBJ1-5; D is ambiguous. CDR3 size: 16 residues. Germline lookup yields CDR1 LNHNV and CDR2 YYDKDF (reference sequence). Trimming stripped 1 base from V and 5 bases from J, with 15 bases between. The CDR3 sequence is CATSRGARQAHQPQHF. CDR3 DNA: TGTGCCACCAGCAGAGGAGCCCGGCAGGCCCATCAGCCCCAGCATTTT.

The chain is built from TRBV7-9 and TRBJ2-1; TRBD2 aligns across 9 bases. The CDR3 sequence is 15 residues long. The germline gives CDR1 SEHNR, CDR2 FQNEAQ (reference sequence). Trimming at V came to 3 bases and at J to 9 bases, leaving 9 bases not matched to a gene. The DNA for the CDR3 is TGTGCCAGCAGCTTTGTCGCGGGAGGGCCTAGTGAGCAGTTCTTC. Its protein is CASSFVAGGPSEQFF. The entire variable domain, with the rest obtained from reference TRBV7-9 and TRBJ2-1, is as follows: DTGVSQNPRHKITKRGQNVTFRCDPISEHNRLYWYRQTLGQGPEFLTYFQNEAQLEKSRLLSDRFSAERPKGSFSTLEIQRTEQGDSAMYLCASSFVAGGPSEQFFGPGTRLTVL.

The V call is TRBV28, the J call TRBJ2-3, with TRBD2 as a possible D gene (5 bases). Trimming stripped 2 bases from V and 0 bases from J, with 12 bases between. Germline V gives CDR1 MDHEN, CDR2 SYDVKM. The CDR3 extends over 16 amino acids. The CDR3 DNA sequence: TGTGCCAGCAGTTTACAATGGGAGCCTAGCACAGATACGCAGTATTTT. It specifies CASSLQWEPSTDTQYF. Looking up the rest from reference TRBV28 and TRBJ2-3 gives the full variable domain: DVKVTQSSRYLVKRTGEKVFLECVQDMDHENMFWYRQDPGLGLRLIYFSYDVKMKEKGDIPEGYSVSREKKERFSLILESASTNQTSMYLCASSLQWEPSTDTQYFGPGTRLTVL.

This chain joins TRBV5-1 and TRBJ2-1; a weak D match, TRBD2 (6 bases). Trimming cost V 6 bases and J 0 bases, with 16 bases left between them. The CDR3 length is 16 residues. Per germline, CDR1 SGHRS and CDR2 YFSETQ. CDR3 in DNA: TGCGCCAGCAAAACAATGGTGGGGGGCTCCTACAATGAGCAGTTCTTC. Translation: CASKTMVGGSYNEQFF.

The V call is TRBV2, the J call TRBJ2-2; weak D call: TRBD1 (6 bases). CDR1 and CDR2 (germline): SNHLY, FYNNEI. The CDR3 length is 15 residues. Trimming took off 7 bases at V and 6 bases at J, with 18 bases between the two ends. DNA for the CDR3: TGTGCCAGCAATTTGAATGGACAGTCGCCCGGGGAGCTGTTTTTT. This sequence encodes CASNLNGQSPGELFF.

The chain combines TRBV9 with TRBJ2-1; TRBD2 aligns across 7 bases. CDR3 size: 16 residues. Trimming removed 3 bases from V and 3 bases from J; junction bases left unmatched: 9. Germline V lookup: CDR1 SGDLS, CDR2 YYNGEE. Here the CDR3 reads CASSGTGTNIYNEQFF. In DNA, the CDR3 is TGTGCCAGCAGCGGCACCGGGACTAATATCTACAATGAGCAGTTCTTC. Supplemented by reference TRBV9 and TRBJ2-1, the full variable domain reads DSGVTQTPKHLITATGQRVTLRCSPRSGDLSVYWYQQSLDQGLQFLIQYYNGEERAKGNILERFSAQQFPDLHSELNLSSLELGDSALYFCASSGTGTNIYNEQFFGPGTRLTVL.

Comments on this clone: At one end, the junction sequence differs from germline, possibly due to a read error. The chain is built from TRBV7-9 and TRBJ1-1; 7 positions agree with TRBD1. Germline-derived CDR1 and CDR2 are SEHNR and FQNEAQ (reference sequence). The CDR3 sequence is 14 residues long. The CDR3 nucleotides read TGTGCCAGCAGCGCATCCGGGACAGTCTTTCAGGTACTCTTT. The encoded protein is CASSASGTVFQVLF.

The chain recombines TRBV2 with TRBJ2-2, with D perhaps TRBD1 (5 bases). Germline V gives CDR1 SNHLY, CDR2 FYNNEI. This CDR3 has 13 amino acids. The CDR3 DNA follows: TGTGGCGCACCTCGTGGGGCAACCGGGGAGCTGTTTTTT. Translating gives CGAPRGATGELFF.

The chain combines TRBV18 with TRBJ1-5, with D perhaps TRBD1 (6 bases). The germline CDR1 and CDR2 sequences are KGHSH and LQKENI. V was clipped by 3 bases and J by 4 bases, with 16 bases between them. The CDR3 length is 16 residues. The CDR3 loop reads CASSPAGVTRNQPQHF. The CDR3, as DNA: TGTGCCAGCTCACCGGCAGGGGTAACCAGAAATCAGCCCCAGCATTTT.

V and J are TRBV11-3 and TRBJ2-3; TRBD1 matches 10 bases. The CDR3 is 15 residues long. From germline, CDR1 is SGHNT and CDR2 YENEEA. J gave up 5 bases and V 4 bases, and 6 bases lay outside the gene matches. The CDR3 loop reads CASSSGQGVEDTQYF. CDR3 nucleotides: TGTGCCAGCAGCTCCGGACAGGGGGTTGAAGATACGCAGTATTTT. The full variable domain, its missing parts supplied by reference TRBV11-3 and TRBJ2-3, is EAGVVQSPRYKIIEKKQPVAFWCNPISGHNTLYWYLQNLGQGPELLIRYENEEAVDDSQLPKDRFSAERLKGVDSTLKIQPAELGDSAVYLCASSSGQGVEDTQYFGPGTRLTVL.

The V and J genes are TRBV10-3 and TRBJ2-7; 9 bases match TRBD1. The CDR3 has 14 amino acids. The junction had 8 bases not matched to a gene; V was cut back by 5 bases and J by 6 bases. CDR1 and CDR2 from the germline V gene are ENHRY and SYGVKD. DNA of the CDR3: TGTGCCATCAGTCTGCGGACAGGGGTGGGCGAGCAGTACTTC. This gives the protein CAISLRTGVGEQYF.